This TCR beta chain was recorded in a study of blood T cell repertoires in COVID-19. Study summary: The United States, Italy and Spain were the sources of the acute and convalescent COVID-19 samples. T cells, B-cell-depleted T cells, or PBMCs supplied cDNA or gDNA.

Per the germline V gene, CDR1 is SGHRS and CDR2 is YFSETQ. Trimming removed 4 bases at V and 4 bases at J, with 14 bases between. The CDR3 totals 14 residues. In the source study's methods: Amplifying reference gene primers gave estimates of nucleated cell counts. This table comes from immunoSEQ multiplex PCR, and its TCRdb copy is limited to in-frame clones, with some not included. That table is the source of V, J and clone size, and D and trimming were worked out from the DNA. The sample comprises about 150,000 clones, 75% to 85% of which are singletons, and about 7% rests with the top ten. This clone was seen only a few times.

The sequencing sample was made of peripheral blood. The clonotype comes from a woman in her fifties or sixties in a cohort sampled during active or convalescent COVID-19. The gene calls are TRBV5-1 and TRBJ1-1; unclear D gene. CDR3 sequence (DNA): TGCGCCAGCAGCGGGCTTGGTGGTAGCACTGAAGCTTTCTTT. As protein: CASSGLGGSTEAFF.